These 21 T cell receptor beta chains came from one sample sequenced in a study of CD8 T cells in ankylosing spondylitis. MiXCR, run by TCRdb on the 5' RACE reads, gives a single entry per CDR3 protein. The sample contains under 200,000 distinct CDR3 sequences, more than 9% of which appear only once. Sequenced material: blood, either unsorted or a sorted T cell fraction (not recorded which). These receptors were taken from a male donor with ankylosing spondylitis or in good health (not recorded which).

The CDR3 nucleotides read TGTGCCAGCAGCTTTAGCGGTGAGGATACGCAGTATTTT. It codes for CASSFSGEDTQYF. The chain has TRBV5-4 and TRBJ2-3, with a weak D call TRBD2 (6 bases). Germline CDR1 SGHNT, CDR2 YYREEE (reference sequence). With 2 bases removed from V and 6 bases from J, the gap between germline ends came to 10 bases. CDR3 length equals 13 residues.

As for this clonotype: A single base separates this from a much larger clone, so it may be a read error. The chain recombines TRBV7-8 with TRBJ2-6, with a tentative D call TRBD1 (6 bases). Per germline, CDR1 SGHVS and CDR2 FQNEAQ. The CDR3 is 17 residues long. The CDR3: CASSLVQGSPGANILTF. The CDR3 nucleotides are TGTGCCAGCAGCTTAGTACAGGGCTCTCCTGGGGCCAACATCCTGACTTTC.

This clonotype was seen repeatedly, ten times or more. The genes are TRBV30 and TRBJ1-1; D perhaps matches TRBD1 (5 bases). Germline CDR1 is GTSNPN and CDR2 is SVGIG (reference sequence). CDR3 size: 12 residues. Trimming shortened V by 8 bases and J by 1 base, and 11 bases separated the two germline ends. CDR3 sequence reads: CARGPANTEAFF. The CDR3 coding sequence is TGTGCCCGGGGCCCGGCGAACACTGAAGCTTTCTTT.

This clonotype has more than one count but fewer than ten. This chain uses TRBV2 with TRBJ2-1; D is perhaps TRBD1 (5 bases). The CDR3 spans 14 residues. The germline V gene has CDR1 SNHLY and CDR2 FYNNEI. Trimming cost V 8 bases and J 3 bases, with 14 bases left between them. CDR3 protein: CASGAWDRYNEQFF. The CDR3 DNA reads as TGTGCCAGCGGGGCATGGGATCGCTACAATGAGCAGTTCTTC.

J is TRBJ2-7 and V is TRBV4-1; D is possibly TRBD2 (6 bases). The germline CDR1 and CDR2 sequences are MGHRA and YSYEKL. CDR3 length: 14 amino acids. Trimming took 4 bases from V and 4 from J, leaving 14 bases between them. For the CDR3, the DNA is TGCGCCAGCAGCCCCCTAGGCGGAGGGTACGAGCAGTACTTC. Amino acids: CASSPLGGGYEQYF.

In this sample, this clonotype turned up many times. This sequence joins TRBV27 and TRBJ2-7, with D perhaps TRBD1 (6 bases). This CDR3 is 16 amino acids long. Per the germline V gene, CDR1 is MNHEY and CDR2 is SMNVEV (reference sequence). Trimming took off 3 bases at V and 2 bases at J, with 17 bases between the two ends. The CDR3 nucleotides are TGTGCCAGCAGTTTGGACTGGGGGCTATCCGCCTACGAGCAGTACTTC. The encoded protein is CASSLDWGLSAYEQYF.

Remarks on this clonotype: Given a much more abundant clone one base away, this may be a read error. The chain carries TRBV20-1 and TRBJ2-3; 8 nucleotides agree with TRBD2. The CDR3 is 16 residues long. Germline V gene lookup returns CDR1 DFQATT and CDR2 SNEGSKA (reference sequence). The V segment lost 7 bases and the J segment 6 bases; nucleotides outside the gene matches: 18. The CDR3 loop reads CSDSRGGISSTDTQYF. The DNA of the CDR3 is TGCAGTGATAGTCGGGGGGGGATTTCTAGTACCGATACGCAGTATTTT.

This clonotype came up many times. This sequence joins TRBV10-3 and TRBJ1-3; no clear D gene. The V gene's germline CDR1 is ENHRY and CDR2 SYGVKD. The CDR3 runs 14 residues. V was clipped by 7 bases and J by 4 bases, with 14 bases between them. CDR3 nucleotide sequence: TGTGCCATCACCGAGGAGGCCCAGGGAAACACCATATATTTT. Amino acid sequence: CAITEEAQGNTIYF.

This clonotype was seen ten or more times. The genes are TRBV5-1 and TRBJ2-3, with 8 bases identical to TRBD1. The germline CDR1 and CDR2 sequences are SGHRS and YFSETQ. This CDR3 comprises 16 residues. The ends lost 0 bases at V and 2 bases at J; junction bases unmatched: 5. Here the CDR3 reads CASSLDTDRVTDTQYF. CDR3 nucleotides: TGCGCCAGCAGCTTGGATACGGACAGGGTCACAGATACGCAGTATTTT.

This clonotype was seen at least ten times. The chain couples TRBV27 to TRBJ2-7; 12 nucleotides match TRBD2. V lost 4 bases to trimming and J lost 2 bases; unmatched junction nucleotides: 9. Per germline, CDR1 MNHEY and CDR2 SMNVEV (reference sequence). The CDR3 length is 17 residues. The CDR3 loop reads CASSSPRLAGVPYEQYF. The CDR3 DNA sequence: TGTGCCAGCAGTTCTCCCCGACTAGCGGGGGTTCCCTACGAGCAGTACTTC.

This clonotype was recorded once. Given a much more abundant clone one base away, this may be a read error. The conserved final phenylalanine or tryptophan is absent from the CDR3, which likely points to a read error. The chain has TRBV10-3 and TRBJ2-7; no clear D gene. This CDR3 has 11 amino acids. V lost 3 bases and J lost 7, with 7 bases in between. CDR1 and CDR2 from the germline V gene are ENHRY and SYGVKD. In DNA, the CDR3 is TGTGCCATCAGTGAATGGGGTGAGCAGTACTCC. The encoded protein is CAISEWGEQYS.

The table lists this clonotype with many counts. In DNA form, the CDR3 reads TGCAGTGCTACGCCGACTGGGGGGAGGCCAGATACGCAGTATTTT. Translating it yields CSATPTGGRPDTQYF. The chain carries TRBV20-1 and TRBJ2-3; D perhaps matches TRBD2 (6 bases). V lost 4 bases to trimming and J lost 4 bases, with 18 bases between them. This CDR3 is 15 amino acids long. Germline CDR1 and CDR2: DFQATT and SNEGSKA (reference sequence).

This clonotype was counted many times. The CDR3 region is CASSPLRGNTGELFF. The DNA for the CDR3 is TGTGCCAGCAGTCCCCTGCGGGGCAACACCGGGGAGCTGTTTTTT. The rearrangement links TRBV7-7 to TRBJ2-2, with a tentative D call TRBD2 (6 bases). This CDR3 is built from 15 residues. The V end was cut by 6 bases, the J end by 2 bases, with 13 bases between. CDR1 is SSHAT, CDR2 FNYEAQ, per germline (reference sequence).

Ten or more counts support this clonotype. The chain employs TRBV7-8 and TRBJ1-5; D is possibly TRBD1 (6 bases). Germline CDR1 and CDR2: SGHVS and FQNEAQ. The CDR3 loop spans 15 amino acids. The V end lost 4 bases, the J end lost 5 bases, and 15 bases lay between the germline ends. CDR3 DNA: TGTGCCAGCAGCTCCAACAGTGCAGGGGATCAGCCCCAGCATTTT. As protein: CASSSNSAGDQPQHF.

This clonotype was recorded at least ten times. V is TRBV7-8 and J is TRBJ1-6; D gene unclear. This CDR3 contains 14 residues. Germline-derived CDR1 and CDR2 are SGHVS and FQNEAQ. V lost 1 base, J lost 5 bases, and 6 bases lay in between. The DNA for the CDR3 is TGTGCCAGCAGCTTAGGCAGGAATAATTCACCCCTCCACTTT. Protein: CASSLGRNNSPLHF. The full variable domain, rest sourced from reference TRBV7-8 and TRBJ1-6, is GAGVSQSPRYKVAKRGQDVALRCDPISGHVSLFWYQQALGQGPEFLTYFQNEAQLDKSGLPSDRFFAERPEGSVSTLKIQRTQQEDSAVYLCASSLGRNNSPLHFGNGTRLTVT.

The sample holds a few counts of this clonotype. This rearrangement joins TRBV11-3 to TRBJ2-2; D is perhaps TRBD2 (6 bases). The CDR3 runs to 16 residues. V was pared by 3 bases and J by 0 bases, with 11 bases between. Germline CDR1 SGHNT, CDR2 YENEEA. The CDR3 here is CASSLGTAANTGELFF. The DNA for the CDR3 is TGTGCCAGCAGCTTGGGGACTGCGGCGAACACCGGGGAGCTGTTTTTT.

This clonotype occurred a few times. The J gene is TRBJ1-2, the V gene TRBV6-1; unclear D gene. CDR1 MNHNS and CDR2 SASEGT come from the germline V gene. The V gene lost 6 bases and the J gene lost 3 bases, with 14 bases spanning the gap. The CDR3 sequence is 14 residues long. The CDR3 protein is CASRLSYEDYGYTF. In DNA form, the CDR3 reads TGTGCCAGCAGATTGAGTTATGAAGACTATGGCTACACCTTC.

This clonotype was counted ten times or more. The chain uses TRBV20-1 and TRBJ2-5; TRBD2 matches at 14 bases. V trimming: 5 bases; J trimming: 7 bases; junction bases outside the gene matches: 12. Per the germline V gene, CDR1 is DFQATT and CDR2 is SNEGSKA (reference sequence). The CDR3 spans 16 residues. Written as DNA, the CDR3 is TGCAGTGCTCACCAAGCGACTAGCGGGAGGGAACGGACCCAGTACTTC. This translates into CSAHQATSGRERTQYF.

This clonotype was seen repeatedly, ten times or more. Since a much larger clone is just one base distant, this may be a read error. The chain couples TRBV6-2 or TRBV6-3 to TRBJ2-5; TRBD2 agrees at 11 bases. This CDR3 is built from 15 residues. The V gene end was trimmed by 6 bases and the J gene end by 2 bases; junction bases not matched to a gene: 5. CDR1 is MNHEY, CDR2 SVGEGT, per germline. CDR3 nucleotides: TGTGCCAGCAGCCCGGGACTAGCGGTTCAAGAGACCCAGTACTTC. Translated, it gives CASSPGLAVQETQYF.

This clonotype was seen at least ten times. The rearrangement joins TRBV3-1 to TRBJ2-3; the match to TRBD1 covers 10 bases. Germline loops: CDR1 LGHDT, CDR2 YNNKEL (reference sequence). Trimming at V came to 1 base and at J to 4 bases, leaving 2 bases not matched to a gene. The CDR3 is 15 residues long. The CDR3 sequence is CASSQGQGAADTQYF. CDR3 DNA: TGTGCCAGCAGCCAAGGACAGGGGGCGGCAGATACGCAGTATTTT.

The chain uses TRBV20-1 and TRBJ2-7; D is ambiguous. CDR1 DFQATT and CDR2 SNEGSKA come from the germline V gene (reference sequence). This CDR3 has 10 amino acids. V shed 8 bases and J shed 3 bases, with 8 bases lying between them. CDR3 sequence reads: CSPKSYEQYF. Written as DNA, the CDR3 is TGCAGTCCAAAGAGCTACGAGCAGTACTTC.